This T cell receptor beta chain comes out of a study of beta chain features in type 1 diabetes. Germline V CDR1 and CDR2: SGDLS, YYNGEE. The CDR3 length is 17 residues. V dropped 5 bases and J dropped 0 bases, with 17 bases sitting between them. This clone has a handful of counts. As yet, its antigen is unknown. Isolated RNA was reverse transcribed in full, so expressed TCRB transcripts were sequenced. Method: immunoSEQ multiplex PCR; TCRdb's copy keeps in-frame clones and lacks some. The table includes some 200,000 clones, approximately 16% detected once. Findings and limits, study-wide: Type 1 diabetes patients showed a moderate but significant shortening of TCRB CDR3s in all four CD4+ subsets.

The V call is TRBV9, the J call TRBJ2-2, with a tentative D call TRBD2 (6 bases). Sequencing input: naive CD4+ T cells from blood. The sequence was collected from a young man with type 1 diabetes. The CDR3 nucleotides read TGTGCCAGCAGAACCGGGACTTACTTAACGAACACCGGGGAGCTGTTTTTT. This codes for CASRTGTYLTNTGELFF.